This TCR beta chain was obtained from a study of shared clonotypes between healthy human individuals. For this clone: Antigen specificity is unknown. Other DNA sequences from this sample encode an identical CDR3 as well.

Study results and limitations: Approximately 4.9% of naive CD4 clonotypes were shared across several donors. Memory subsets generally showed lower estimated richness than naive subsets. A small donor pool kept down the genetic and exposure-history diversity that was represented.

Original data processing: For the immunoSEQ data, sequences were junction-only without quality scores, so filtering differed. Sequenced by immunoSEQ multiplex PCR; TCRdb stores in-frame clones only, minus some. That table gives V, J and clone size, and the DNA gave D and trimming. The sample has about 1.5 million clones; more than 95% are singletons. CDR1 and CDR2 (germline): SGHDN, FVKESK. Trimming pared 3 bases from V and 6 bases from J, leaving 4 bases between. This CDR3 is built from 11 residues. This clonotype was sampled from a young man in good health. Specimen: naive CD4+ T cells sorted from blood. Subset in this sample: CD45RA+ positively selected. The rearrangement joins TRBV14 to TRBJ2-3; unclear D gene. This chain's CDR3 is CASSQADTQYF. CDR3 nucleotide sequence: TGTGCCAGCAGCCAGGCGGATACGCAGTATTTT. Full variable domain (remainder filled in from reference TRBV14 and TRBJ2-3): EAGVTQFPSHSVIEKGQTVTLRCDPISGHDNLYWYRRVMGKEIKFLLHFVKESKQDESGMPNNRFLAERTGGTYSTLKVQPAELEDSGVYFCASSQADTQYFGPGTRLTVL.